The entry that follows covers one TCR beta chain sequence. The sample belongs to a study of blood T cell repertoires in COVID-19. As for the study in general: Acute-phase and convalescent COVID-19 samples originated in the United States, Italy and Spain. The cDNA or gDNA used as material had been derived from T cells, B-cell-depleted T cells, or PBMCs.

Per the study methods: Quantification of nucleated cells was approximated via reference gene primer amplification. Sequencing was performed with immunoSEQ multiplex PCR; in TCRdb, only in-frame clones are kept and a portion is missing. Clone size and V and J calls were adopted from that table, with D and trimming inferred from the DNA. The sample shows about 130,000 clones, around 81% of them seen only once. CDR1 is SGDLS, CDR2 YYNGEE, per germline. The CDR3 has 15 amino acids. Trimming stripped 3 bases from V and 0 bases from J, with 12 bases between. The sequence came from a woman between 45 and 60 years old with acute or convalescent COVID-19. The chain has TRBV9 and TRBJ1-1; D may be TRBD1 (6 bases). Sequencing used peripheral blood. In DNA form, the CDR3 reads TGTGCCAGCAGCGAAACACAGGGAATGAACACTGAAGCTTTCTTT. Protein product: CASSETQGMNTEAFF. Variable domain in full (rest from reference TRBV9 and TRBJ1-1): DSGVTQTPKHLITATGQRVTLRCSPRSGDLSVYWYQQSLDQGLQFLIQYYNGEERAKGNILERFSAQQFPDLHSELNLSSLELGDSALYFCASSETQGMNTEAFFGQGTRLTVV.